The clone carrying this T cell receptor beta chain was detected only once. Its antigen is as yet unknown. Libraries were prepared by immunoSEQ multiplex PCR; TCRdb keeps only in-frame clonotypes and omits some of them. The repertoire consists of 300,000 to 350,000 clones, with around four fifths occurring once and the leading ten covering 6.5% to 8.5%. These data originate in a study of cytotoxic CD8 clonotypes in ibrutinib-treated CLL. Regarding the study as a whole: Public clonotypes were rare and shrank or held steady on treatment. Clonality went up at the time of ibrutinib response, stayed stable in sustained remission, and later dropped back toward its baseline level at progression.

This CDR3 has 18 residues. The V gene end was trimmed by 0 bases and the J gene end by 3 bases; junction bases not matched to a gene: 10. Germline CDR1 and CDR2: LGHNA and YSLEER. This receptor was obtained from a human donor with chronic lymphocytic leukemia. J is TRBJ2-2 and V is TRBV4-3; 7 positions match TRBD2. Sequences were derived from PBMCs, sampled before ibrutinib treatment. CDR3 protein: CASSQDLAGVVDTGELFF. The CDR3 DNA reads TGCGCCAGCAGCCAAGATCTTGCGGGAGTGGTGGACACCGGGGAGCTGTTTTTT.